This T cell receptor beta chain was sequenced in a study of shared clonotypes between healthy human individuals. Study observations and caveats: Sampling covered blood only; tissue repertoires likely differ. The rarefaction results pointed to incomplete sorted-subset sequencing despite large depth. Represented diversity (both genetic and exposure-history) was limited by the small number of donors.

Germline loops: CDR1 SEHNR, CDR2 FQNEAQ (reference sequence). The CDR3 totals 13 residues. V lost 3 bases to trimming and J lost 3 bases, with 8 bases between them. The method was immunoSEQ multiplex PCR; TCRdb's version includes in-frame clones alone and lacks a portion of them. The profile shows some 2 million clones, just under 95% of them singletons. Turning to this clone: What it recognizes is unknown. Other DNA sequences in the sample encode the same CDR3.

It was CD45RO-negative cells, positively selected for CCR7, that made up naive CD8 cells, with terminally differentiated effector memory CD45RA+ cells excluded. Only Caucasian adults living in Nashville, Tennessee made up the donor group. The source is a man aged 18 to 29 in good health. Material: naive CD8+ T cells sorted from blood. This chain joins TRBV7-9 and TRBJ1-1, with D possibly being TRBD1 (6 bases). The CDR3 sequence: CASSFPGDTEAFF. The CDR3 nucleotides read TGTGCCAGCAGCTTCCCAGGGGACACTGAAGCTTTCTTT.